Below are 9 T cell receptor beta chains sequenced from a single sample in a study of shared clonotypes between healthy human individuals. TCRdb keeps only in-frame clones here, not all; method: immunoSEQ multiplex PCR. The data hold approximately 2.1 million clones, with 85% to 95% observed a single time. Input material: naive CD4+ T cells from PBMCs. Subset given: CD45RA+ positively selected. These receptors were collected from a man aged 18 to 29 in good health. Some clones in this sample may be carry-over from other donors' samples.

The V and J genes are TRBV5-4 and TRBJ2-3; 7 bases line up with TRBD1. The length of the CDR3 is 12 residues. V lost 4 bases to trimming and J lost 6 bases; unmatched junction nucleotides: 2. The germline V gene has CDR1 SGHNT and CDR2 YYREEE (reference sequence). For the CDR3, the DNA is TGTGCCAGCAGCCGACAGGGCGATACGCAGTATTTT. Its translation: CASSRQGDTQYF.

The gene calls are TRBV5-5 and TRBJ1-2; D is ambiguous. Trimming cost V 1 base and J 4 bases, with 8 bases left between them. The CDR3 sequence is 13 residues long. Germline CDR1 SGHKS, CDR2 YYEKEE (reference sequence). The CDR3 reads CASSLMQAYGYTF. The DNA for the CDR3 is TGTGCCAGCAGCTTGATGCAGGCCTATGGCTACACCTTC.

The gene calls are TRBV6-6 and TRBJ1-4; 8 bases fit TRBD1. CDR1 is MNHNY and CDR2 is SVGAGI in the germline V gene (reference sequence). Trimming cost V 2 bases and J 8 bases; bases outside gene matches: 4. The CDR3 has 14 amino acids. The CDR3: CASSYGQGWEKLFF. The CDR3 region has the DNA TGTGCCAGCAGTTACGGACAGGGTTGGGAAAAACTGTTTTTT.

The J gene is TRBJ2-7, the V gene TRBV27; D not certain. This CDR3 is built from 13 residues. Germline CDR1 MNHEY, CDR2 SMNVEV (reference sequence). Trimming took off 4 bases at V and 0 bases at J, with 7 bases between the two ends. CDR3 sequence: CASSSPYSYEQYF. As DNA, the CDR3 is TGTGCCAGCAGTTCACCCTACTCCTACGAGCAGTACTTC.

This chain connects TRBV28 to TRBJ1-4, with a tentative D call TRBD1 (5 bases). From germline, CDR1 is MDHEN and CDR2 SYDVKM. The CDR3 is 14 amino acids. The V end lost 6 bases, the J end lost 0 bases, and 8 bases lay between the germline ends. For the CDR3, the DNA is TGTGCCAGCAGGCAGACAGCAACTAATGAAAAACTGTTTTTT. Amino acids: CASRQTATNEKLFF. The full variable domain, with the rest looked up from reference TRBV28 and TRBJ1-4, is DVKVTQSSRYLVKRTGEKVFLECVQDMDHENMFWYRQDPGLGLRLIYFSYDVKMKEKGDIPEGYSVSREKKERFSLILESASTNQTSMYLCASRQTATNEKLFFGSGTQLSVL.

This chain joins TRBV7-2 and TRBJ2-3; TRBD2 matches 7 bases. V lost 3 bases and J lost 0; bases outside the gene matches: 9. The CDR3 runs 17 residues. The germline CDR1 and CDR2 sequences are SGHTA and FQGNSA. As DNA, the CDR3 is TGTGCCAGCAGCTTTTATGCGGGAGATTCTAGCACAGATACGCAGTATTTT. This codes for CASSFYAGDSSTDTQYF.

This sequence joins TRBV7-8 and TRBJ1-2; D not resolved. This CDR3 has 16 residues. V was trimmed by 1 base and J by 4 bases, leaving 16 bases between them. CDR1 and CDR2 (germline): SGHVS, FQNEAQ. CDR3 coding DNA: TGTGCCAGCAGCTTAGAGGACCGCCTTTTTGGCTATGGCTACACCTTC. This gives the protein CASSLEDRLFGYGYTF.

In regard to this clone: Different DNA sequences within this sample yield the same CDR3. This chain links TRBV5-1 with TRBJ2-1, with 10 bases aligning to TRBD2. The junction had 5 bases not matched to a gene; V was cut back by 3 bases and J by 2 bases. Germline loops: CDR1 SGHRS, CDR2 YFSETQ. The CDR3 consists of 16 residues. The CDR3 DNA reads TGCGCCAGCAGCTCCTTAGCGGGAGGCGCCTACAATGAGCAGTTCTTC. Amino acid sequence: CASSSLAGGAYNEQFF.

The chain employs TRBV7-9 and TRBJ2-7; 15 bases fit TRBD2. Germline CDR1 and CDR2: SEHNR and FQNEAQ (reference sequence). This CDR3 is 19 amino acids long. Trimming cost V 2 bases and J 4 bases; bases outside gene matches: 12. The CDR3 here is CASSLRPPGLAGGAYEQYF. CDR3 DNA: TGTGCCAGCAGCTTAAGACCCCCGGGACTAGCGGGAGGCGCTTACGAGCAGTACTTC.